This T cell receptor beta chain derives from a study of lymphopenia after photon versus proton radiotherapy (dated by TCRdb to the late 2010s). In the study overall: The immunological effects of photon versus proton radiation therapy were compared in patients with gastrointestinal tumors who developed high-grade lymphopenia. A cohort of approximately 20 patients with gastrointestinal tumors who received either photon or proton therapy and subsequently developed lymphopenia was included. The goal of the study was to characterize the differences between the two radiation modalities in how they affect the immune system.

In the case of this clone: Its target antigen remains unknown. No qualities accompany the bases; no much larger clone lies one base away.

Receptor libraries were prepared by the immunoSEQ multiplex PCR assay. Alongside multiparametric flow cytometry, deep sequencing of rearranged TCR beta loci was used to profile the T cell repertoires. TCRdb mirrors the immuneACCESS table, restricted to in-frame sequences. Some clones are absent from its copies; in checked studies, under half trace to an unresolved V gene, and the reason for the others is unknown. The sample includes fewer than 45,000 clones, with 70% to 90% observed a single time. In total, the top ten clones hold around 10% of the sample. CDR1 and CDR2 are drawn from the germline V gene: WSHSY, SAAADI. The CDR3 numbers 16 residues from cysteine through phenylalanine. Kept here is only the CDR3 DNA, which spans 48 bases and is read in frame from base 1. Germline trimming amounts to 3 bases on V and 3 bases on J, with 8 as the count of junction bases outside the gene matches. What the authors observed across the whole study: Proton-treated patients stayed relatively stable during treatment, while photon-treated patients lost naive T cells and TCR diversity and gained effector/memory populations. The survival association was assessed only in patients who died, and better survival with proton therapy was presented by the authors as a possibility rather than a demonstrated result. After the lymphocyte count nadir, repertoires from photon-treated patients showed oligoclonal expansion, particularly of CD8+ Temra cells, and this expansion drove the decline in diversity. Across the cohort, a larger post-nadir drop in TCR diversity was inversely correlated with overall survival time among patients who died.

Material: peripheral blood, obtained from a patient treated with proton-based radiotherapy. This receptor was identified in a woman in her seventies with pancreatic cancer. Some clones in this sample may be carry-over from other donors' samples. The sequence is built from TRBV10-2 and TRBJ2-7, with 10 bases in between that match TRBD2. The CDR3 protein sequence reads: CASSDPGLARLYEQYF. The DNA is TGCGCCAGCAGTGATCCGGGACTAGCGAGACTCTACGAGCAGTACTTC.